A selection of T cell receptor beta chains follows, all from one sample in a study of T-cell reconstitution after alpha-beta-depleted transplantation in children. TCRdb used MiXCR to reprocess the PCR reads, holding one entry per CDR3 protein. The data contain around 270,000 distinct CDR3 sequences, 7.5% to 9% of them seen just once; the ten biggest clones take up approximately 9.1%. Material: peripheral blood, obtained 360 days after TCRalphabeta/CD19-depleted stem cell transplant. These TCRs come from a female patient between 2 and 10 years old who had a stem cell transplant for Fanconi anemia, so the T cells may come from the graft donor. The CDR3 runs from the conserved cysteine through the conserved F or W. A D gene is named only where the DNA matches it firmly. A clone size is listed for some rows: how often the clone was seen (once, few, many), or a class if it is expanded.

cdr3_nt: TGCGCCAGCAGCTCGGTAACTAGCGATGAGCAGTTCTTC
cdr3_aa: CASSSVTSDEQFF
d_call: TRBD2
clone_size: many
v_call: TRBV5-1
j_call: TRBJ2-1

cdr3_nt: TGTGCCAGCAGCTTAGCCGCAGGGGTTAACACTGAAGCTTTCTTT
cdr3_aa: CASSLAAGVNTEAFF
d_call: .
clone_size: many
v_call: TRBV7-2
j_call: TRBJ1-1

cdr3_nt: TGCGCCAGCAGCCAGATTCGACAGGGAGGCGAAAAACTGTTTTTT
cdr3_aa: CASSQIRQGGEKLFF
d_call: TRBD1
clone_size: many
v_call: TRBV4-3
j_call: TRBJ1-4

cdr3_nt: TGTGCCAGCAGTTTAGACACAGGGGGGGAGACCCAGTACTTC
cdr3_aa: CASSLDTGGETQYF
d_call: TRBD1
clone_size: .
v_call: TRBV27
j_call: TRBJ2-5

cdr3_nt: TGTGCCAGCAGCTCGGCTATGCCGTTTGGCTACACCTTC
cdr3_aa: CASSSAMPFGYTF
d_call: .
clone_size: many
v_call: TRBV12-3/TRBV12-4
j_call: TRBJ1-2

cdr3_nt: TGTGCCAGCAGTTGGGACAGGGGGCAGTCACCCCTCCACTTT
cdr3_aa: CASSWDRGQSPLHF
d_call: TRBD1
clone_size: many
v_call: TRBV12-3/TRBV12-4
j_call: TRBJ1-6

cdr3_nt: TGCGCCAGCGGACTAGCGGGGGAGGACACCGGGGAGCTGTTTTTT
cdr3_aa: CASGLAGEDTGELFF
d_call: TRBD2
clone_size: many
v_call: TRBV5-1
j_call: TRBJ2-2

cdr3_nt: TGTGCCAGCAGTTTACGGGAGAAGAACGAGCAGTACTTC
cdr3_aa: CASSLREKNEQYF
d_call: .
clone_size: many
v_call: TRBV12-3/TRBV12-4
j_call: TRBJ2-7

cdr3_nt: TGCAGTGCTGCGCCGAGCTACAGAACAGATACGCAGTATTTT
cdr3_aa: CSAAPSYRTDTQYF
d_call: .
clone_size: many
v_call: TRBV20-1
j_call: TRBJ2-3

cdr3_nt: TGTGCCAGCAGCTTATCAATGCGGATTGAAGCTTTCTTT
cdr3_aa: CASSLSMRIEAFF
d_call: .
clone_size: many
v_call: TRBV7-2
j_call: TRBJ1-1

cdr3_nt: TGTGCCAGCAGCCAAGGAACTAGCGGGGAGACCTACGAGCAGTACTTC
cdr3_aa: CASSQGTSGETYEQYF
d_call: TRBD2
clone_size: many
v_call: TRBV4-2
j_call: TRBJ2-7

cdr3_nt: TGCAGTGCTAGGAATACGGCTAGCGGGGGCTACTACAATGAGCAGTTCTTC
cdr3_aa: CSARNTASGGYYNEQFF
d_call: TRBD2
clone_size: few
v_call: TRBV20-1
j_call: TRBJ2-1

cdr3_nt: TGTGCCAGCAGCCGACCTCTAGCGGGGGGGCCCTACAATGAGCAGTTCTTC
cdr3_aa: CASSRPLAGGPYNEQFF
d_call: TRBD2
clone_size: many
v_call: TRBV11-2
j_call: TRBJ2-1

cdr3_nt: TGTGCCAGCAGTTCATTTACAGGGTCCCTACGGGAGCAGTACTTC
cdr3_aa: CASSSFTGSLREQYF
d_call: .
clone_size: few
v_call: TRBV27
j_call: TRBJ2-7

cdr3_nt: TGCAGTGCTAGAGACCCAGGGGCTGGAAACACCATATATTTT
cdr3_aa: CSARDPGAGNTIYF
d_call: .
clone_size: many
v_call: TRBV20-1
j_call: TRBJ1-3

cdr3_nt: TGCAGCGTTGACCGGGACAGGGAGGCTGAAGCTTTCTTT
cdr3_aa: CSVDRDREAEAFF
d_call: TRBD1
clone_size: many
v_call: TRBV29-1
j_call: TRBJ1-1

cdr3_nt: TGTGCCAGCAGCGTAGTGGCTAGCGGGGGGCCTACCAATGAGCAGTTCTTC
cdr3_aa: CASSVVASGGPTNEQFF
d_call: TRBD2
clone_size: many
v_call: TRBV9
j_call: TRBJ2-1

cdr3_nt: TGCGCCAGCAGCTTGGACCTGGGAGGATGGTATTTT
cdr3_aa: CASSLDLGGWYF
d_call: .
clone_size: many
v_call: TRBV5-1
j_call: TRBJ2-3

cdr3_nt: TGTGCCAGCAGTTACACACCCGACGGGATGGCTTTCTTT
cdr3_aa: CASSYTPDGMAFF
d_call: .
clone_size: many
v_call: TRBV6-5
j_call: TRBJ1-1

cdr3_nt: TGTGCCAGCAGGGTACTTGACGGAGCCAAAAACATTCAGTACTTC
cdr3_aa: CASRVLDGAKNIQYF
d_call: .
clone_size: .
v_call: TRBV6-1
j_call: TRBJ2-4

cdr3_nt: TGCAGTGCTCGTTTAGCGGGGGCGAACCAAGAGACCCAGTACTTC
cdr3_aa: CSARLAGANQETQYF
d_call: TRBD2
clone_size: few
v_call: TRBV20-1
j_call: TRBJ2-5

cdr3_nt: TGTGCCAGCAGCTTGGGTAGCGGGGGGCCTCCCTACAATGAGCAGTTCTTC
cdr3_aa: CASSLGSGGPPYNEQFF
d_call: TRBD2
clone_size: many
v_call: TRBV5-5
j_call: TRBJ2-1

cdr3_nt: TGCGCCAGCAGCGAAAATAGACCGGGACCCAGAACGAACACCGGGGAGCTGTTTTTT
cdr3_aa: CASSENRPGPRTNTGELFF
d_call: .
clone_size: .
v_call: TRBV5-1
j_call: TRBJ2-2

cdr3_nt: TGTGCCAGCAGTTTGATAAGGGATTCAGGGGCCAACGTCCTGACTTTC
cdr3_aa: CASSLIRDSGANVLTF
d_call: .
clone_size: few
v_call: TRBV27
j_call: TRBJ2-6

cdr3_nt: TGTGCCAGCAGTATGGTCAGCCTAACCTACGAGCAGTACTTC
cdr3_aa: CASSMVSLTYEQYF
d_call: .
clone_size: many
v_call: TRBV6-2/TRBV6-3
j_call: TRBJ2-7

cdr3_nt: TGTGCCAGCAGCTCAGCCTCAGGGACTAGCGGGGGAGCGAATACGCAGTATTTT
cdr3_aa: CASSSASGTSGGANTQYF
d_call: TRBD2
clone_size: many
v_call: TRBV7-6
j_call: TRBJ2-3

cdr3_nt: TGCAGTGCTAGGGCTCCTTTGCTGAACACTGAAGCTTTCTTT
cdr3_aa: CSARAPLLNTEAFF
d_call: .
clone_size: many
v_call: TRBV20-1
j_call: TRBJ1-1

cdr3_nt: TGTGCCAGCAGCCAAGTCAGCGGAAACACAGATACGCAGTATTTT
cdr3_aa: CASSQVSGNTDTQYF
d_call: .
clone_size: few
v_call: TRBV3-1
j_call: TRBJ2-3

cdr3_nt: TGTGCCAGCAGCCAAGACCCGGGGAGGGCCGGGGAGCTGTTTTTT
cdr3_aa: CASSQDPGRAGELFF
d_call: TRBD2
clone_size: few
v_call: TRBV3-1
j_call: TRBJ2-2